The entry that follows covers one T cell receptor (beta chain) sequence. The data stem from a study of blood T cell repertoires in COVID-19. Participants came from roughly 23 US areas, aged about 18 to 95 years. Participant reports of clinical history set cohort assignment. Germline CDR1 reads SEHNR; CDR2 reads FQNEAQ (reference sequence). With 3 bases clipped from V and 5 bases from J, the junction kept 5 bases outside the gene matches. The CDR3 is 16 amino acids. Method: immunoSEQ multiplex PCR; TCRdb's copy keeps in-frame clones and lacks some. The sample has roughly 360,000 clones, roughly 86% seen once; the top ten hold 1% to 1.5%.

This sequence was found in a young man who had recovered from COVID-19. Input material: PBMCs or T cells enriched from blood (not recorded which). This rearrangement joins TRBV7-9 to TRBJ2-5; 14 nucleotides line up with TRBD2. This CDR3 is CASSFGLAGGVETQYF. For the CDR3, the DNA is TGTGCCAGCAGCTTTGGACTAGCGGGGGGTGTTGAGACCCAGTACTTC.